This TCR beta chain was profiled in a study of blood T cell repertoires in COVID-19. Assay used: immunoSEQ multiplex PCR; TCRdb lists only in-frame clones, some missing. The profile shows about 150,000 clones, about four fifths of them singletons. This clone was observed once. The CDR3 totals 14 residues. Trimming took off 5 bases at V and 4 bases at J, with 14 bases between the two ends. Germline V gene data show CDR1 as LNHDA and CDR2 as SQIVND (reference sequence). The receptor was derived from a woman aged 80 or older with acute or convalescent COVID-19. V and J are TRBV19 and TRBJ1-2; D might be TRBD1 (6 bases). The material sequenced was peripheral blood. The DNA for the CDR3 is TGTGCCAGTAGTTATCCAGGGGAGAGCTATGGCTACACCTTC. This encodes CASSYPGESYGYTF.